One T cell receptor beta chain is described in this entry. The data derive from a study of blood T cell repertoires in COVID-19. Study-wide background: Samples came from the United States, Italy and Spain, spanning acute and convalescent COVID-19. In each case, the material was cDNA or gDNA derived from T cells, B-cell-depleted T cells, or PBMCs.

Per the original data handling: Estimation of nucleated cell counts relied on the amplification of reference gene primers. Generated by immunoSEQ multiplex PCR, the TCRdb table keeps only in-frame clones and is missing some. V, J and clone size reflect that table, while D and trimming were determined from the DNA. This sample has approximately 100,000 clones, with 75% to 90% found just once. Germline V CDR1 and CDR2: KGHDR, SFDVKD. There are 14 residues in the CDR3. Trimming took off 7 bases at V and 9 bases at J, with 18 bases between the two ends. Sequencing was carried out using peripheral blood. This chain uses TRBV24-1 with TRBJ1-5; the D gene is possibly TRBD1 (5 bases). This clonotype originated in a woman of 80 years or more with acute or convalescent COVID-19. The CDR3 spells CATSNTGNILPQHF. The CDR3 DNA reads as TGTGCCACCAGCAATACAGGCAATATATTGCCCCAGCATTTT.